The 7 T cell receptor beta chains in this list originate from one sample, sequenced in a study of blood T cell repertoires in COVID-19. Using immunoSEQ multiplex PCR, the repertoire was profiled, and TCRdb retains in-frame clones only, with some absent. The sample has approximately 94,000 clones, around four fifths seen once; the top ten hold roughly 12%. The sample taken for sequencing was peripheral blood. Receptors originate from a woman in her seventies with acute or convalescent COVID-19.

V and J are TRBV30 and TRBJ1-5, with D unclear. Germline CDR1 and CDR2: GTSNPN and SVGIG (reference sequence). Trimming removed 3 bases at V and 4 bases at J, with 10 bases between. The CDR3 sequence is 13 residues long. CDR3 nucleotides: TGTGCCTGGAGGCGCGGAAGAAATCAGCCCCAGCATTTT. Translated: CAWRRGRNQPQHF.

This chain joins TRBV7-3 and TRBJ1-2; TRBD1 is a possible D gene (5 bases). V gave up 7 bases and J gave up 3 bases, with 15 bases separating them. Germline V CDR1 and CDR2: SGHTA, FQGTGA. This CDR3 has 14 residues. Written as DNA, the CDR3 is TGTGCCAGCACCCCCCCCGGGGGGGACTATGGCTACACCTTC. Protein product: CASTPPGGDYGYTF. The full variable domain, its missing parts supplied by reference TRBV7-3 and TRBJ1-2, is GAGVSQTPSNKVTEKGKYVELRCDPISGHTALYWYRQSLGQGPEFLIYFQGTGAADDSGLPNDRFFAVRPEGSVSTLKIQRTERGDSAVYLCASTPPGGDYGYTFGSGTRLTVV.

This clone was counted between two and nine times. This sequence joins TRBV19 and TRBJ1-2, with 9 bases aligning to TRBD1. The CDR3 is 15 residues long. V shed 5 bases and J 5 bases; nucleotides not matched to a gene: 9. The V gene's germline CDR1 is LNHDA and CDR2 SQIVND (reference sequence). Here the CDR3 reads CASSSATGGGYGYTF. DNA of the CDR3: TGTGCCAGTAGTTCTGCGACAGGGGGGGGTTATGGCTACACCTTC.

The chain combines TRBV4-2 with TRBJ1-3, with 9 positions matching TRBD1. Looked up from germline, CDR1 is LGHNA and CDR2 is YNFKEQ. This CDR3 comprises 16 residues. V gave up 1 base and J gave up 6 bases; unmatched junction bases: 7. The CDR3 sequence is CASSQVSGQGENTIYF. The CDR3 nucleotides read TGTGCCAGCAGCCAAGTTTCGGGACAGGGCGAAAACACCATATATTTT.

V gene TRBV3-1 (or the pseudogene TRBV3-2) combines with J gene TRBJ1-4, with D perhaps TRBD1 (5 bases). With 1 base removed from V and 8 bases from J, the gap between germline ends came to 14 bases. The V gene's germline CDR1 is LGHDT and CDR2 YNNKEL (reference sequence). The CDR3 has 15 amino acids. The CDR3 here is CASSQVWQEGEKLFF. The CDR3 bases are TGTGCCAGCAGCCAAGTGTGGCAGGAGGGGGAAAAACTGTTTTTT.

This chain joins TRBV18 and TRBJ2-7; D might be TRBD2 (7 bases). V shed 0 bases and J shed 3 bases, with 12 bases lying between them. The germline CDR1 and CDR2 sequences are KGHSH and LQKENI. The CDR3 has 15 residues. Written as DNA, the CDR3 is TGTGCCAGCTCACCACCGGGGGGGCTTGGCTACGAGCAGTACTTC. Amino acids: CASSPPGGLGYEQYF.

The chain joins TRBV5-1 to TRBJ1-1; possibly TRBD1 for D (5 bases). Per germline, CDR1 SGHRS and CDR2 YFSETQ. Trimming removed 6 bases from V and 1 base from J, with 13 bases in between. There are 14 residues in the CDR3. CDR3 amino acids: CASTKGPSNTEAFF. The CDR3 DNA reads as TGCGCCAGCACCAAGGGGCCTTCGAACACTGAAGCTTTCTTT.